The 21 T cell receptor beta chains presented below share a single source sample, sequenced in a study of PD-1 blockade in classical Hodgkin lymphoma. Time point reported: cycle 4 day 1 (C4D1), after less than seven weeks of nivolumab. Every patient was affected by relapse after autologous stem cell transplantation, while exposure to brentuximab vedotin was not uniform. Magnetic negative selection purified CD4+ T cells from thawed PBMCs. Measured with immunoSEQ multiplex PCR; TCRdb has only the in-frame clones, and not every one. The table shows about 22,000 clones, with approximately 65% occurring only once. Sequenced material: CD4+ T cells from blood, taken before the fourth cycle of nivolumab. Source of these receptors: a human donor with classical Hodgkin lymphoma.

The chain joins TRBV19 to TRBJ1-4; D perhaps matches TRBD1 (5 bases). From germline, CDR1 is LNHDA and CDR2 SQIVND (reference sequence). The CDR3 sequence is 13 residues long. V shed 7 bases and J shed 0 bases, with 6 bases lying between them. This CDR3 is CASKGATNEKLFF. In nucleotides, the CDR3 is TGTGCCAGTAAAGGGGCAACTAATGAAAAACTGTTTTTT.

The J gene is TRBJ1-1, the V gene TRBV7-8; D gene ambiguous. V was shortened by 5 bases and J by 3 bases, with 13 bases between the two germline ends. Per germline, CDR1 SGHVS and CDR2 FQNEAQ. This CDR3 has 14 amino acids. The CDR3 DNA follows: TGTGCCAGCAGCCGAAGAGACACGTACACTGAAGCTTTCTTT. This gives the protein CASSRRDTYTEAFF.

The chain recombines TRBV5-6 with TRBJ1-4; no definite D call. V was clipped by 4 bases and J by 0 bases, with 10 bases between them. Per germline, CDR1 SGHDT and CDR2 YYEEEE. The CDR3 has 15 amino acids. CDR3 in amino acids: CASSPKTTTNEKLFF. The CDR3, as DNA: TGTGCCAGCAGCCCAAAGACTACAACTAATGAAAAACTGTTTTTT.

The rearrangement uses TRBV5-8 and TRBJ1-3; D is possibly TRBD1 (6 bases). CDR1 is SGHTS, CDR2 YDEGEE, per germline. The V end lost 1 base, the J end lost 4 bases, and 21 bases lay between the germline ends. The CDR3 has 18 residues. CDR3 sequence reads: CASSLMGAGEVSGNTIYF. DNA for the CDR3: TGTGCCAGCAGCTTGATGGGGGCAGGGGAAGTTTCGGGAAACACCATATATTTT.

The V gene is TRBV2, the J gene TRBJ2-5; 8 bases are a match to TRBD1. The V gene end was trimmed by 1 base and the J gene end by 2 bases; junction bases not matched to a gene: 3. CDR3 length: 15 amino acids. CDR1 and CDR2 from the germline V gene are SNHLY and FYNNEI. The DNA of the CDR3 is TGTGCCAGCAGTGAAGGGGGACAGGTACAAGAGACCCAGTACTTC. Its translation is CASSEGGQVQETQYF.

Points on this clone: At one of its ends the junction is not consistent with the germline gene, which may arise from a read error. The chain is built from TRBV7-2 and TRBJ2-5; D not certain. CDR3 length: 11 amino acids. Germline CDR1 SGHTA, CDR2 FQGNSA. In nucleotides, the CDR3 is TGTTCCAGCAGCATCCAGAAGACCCAGTACTTC. This encodes CSSSIQKTQYF.

This clone was picked up a small number of times. V usage is TRBV5-1 and J usage is TRBJ2-7; either TRBD1 or TRBD2 may supply D (5 bases each). The CDR3 loop spans 13 amino acids. In germline, CDR1 is SGHRS, CDR2 YFSETQ. V was cut by 0 bases and J by 5 bases, with 9 bases left in between. Here the CDR3 reads CASSLVQGHEQYF. In DNA form, the CDR3 reads TGCGCCAGCAGCTTGGTTCAGGGACACGAGCAGTACTTC.

The rearrangement uses TRBV29-1 and TRBJ2-7; D remains ambiguous. From germline, CDR1 is SQVTM and CDR2 ANQGSEA. The CDR3 runs 11 residues. V lost 5 bases and J lost 3, with 8 bases in between. The CDR3 DNA is TGCAGCGTTATAGGTGGCTACGAGCAGTACTTC. Protein product: CSVIGGYEQYF.

This clone was seen a single time. This chain connects TRBV19 to TRBJ2-1; D remains ambiguous. The V end was cut by 3 bases, the J end by 4 bases, with 1 base between. The germline gives CDR1 LNHDA, CDR2 SQIVND (reference sequence). This CDR3 has 11 amino acids. CDR3 in amino acids: CASSIYNEQFF. DNA of the CDR3: TGTGCCAGTAGTATTTACAATGAGCAGTTCTTC. The full variable domain, in which reference TRBV19 and TRBJ2-1 provide the parts outside the CDR3, is DGGITQSPKYLFRKEGQNVTLSCEQNLNHDAMYWYRQDPGQGLRLIYYSQIVNDFQKGDIAEGYSVSREKKESFPLTVTSAQKNPTAFYLCASSIYNEQFFGPGTRLTVL.

This clone was picked up one time. The CDR3 nucleotides read TGTGCCAGCAGCCGGGAGGACACAGATACGCAGTATTTT. Translated, it gives CASSREDTDTQYF. The chain recombines TRBV5-6 with TRBJ2-3; 7 bases fit TRBD2. Germline V gene sequence: CDR1 SGHDT, CDR2 YYEEEE. The CDR3 runs 13 residues. The ends lost 4 bases at V and 2 bases at J; junction bases unmatched: 1.

This clone has just a few counts. This sequence joins TRBV11-2 and TRBJ2-7, with D tentatively TRBD1 or TRBD2 (5 bases each). The germline gives CDR1 SGHAT, CDR2 FQNNGV. With 1 base removed from V and 2 bases from J, the gap between germline ends came to 12 bases. This CDR3 has 15 residues. CDR3 amino acids: CASSLVAGRAYEQYF. As DNA, the CDR3 is TGTGCCAGCAGCTTAGTGGCAGGGAGAGCCTACGAGCAGTACTTC.

This clone was picked up a small number of times. The V and J genes are TRBV21-1 and TRBJ2-5; no DNA check was done on the table's D call, TRBD1. TRBV21-1 is a recognized pseudogene. This CDR3 comprises 13 residues. The CDR3 region is CASTGYLPGTQYF. The CDR3 DNA reads as TGTGCCAGCACAGGGTACTTACCGGGGACCCAGTACTTC.

The CDR3 DNA sequence: TGTGCCAGCAGTTCAGGGGGCGGCTTCGGGGAGCAGTTCTTC. It codes for CASSSGGGFGEQFF. This chain connects TRBV6-5 to TRBJ2-1, with TRBD1 matching 8 bases. The CDR3 runs 14 residues. J lost 10 bases, V lost 4 bases, and 9 bases had no gene match. Germline CDR1 and CDR2: MNHEY and SVGAGI.

This chain links TRBV11-3 with TRBJ2-1; 10 nucleotides align to TRBD2. The germline V gene encodes CDR1 SGHNT and CDR2 YENEEA. Trimming at V came to 1 base and at J to 3 bases, leaving 12 bases not matched to a gene. The CDR3 is 19 amino acids. The CDR3 coding sequence is TGTGCCAGCAGCTTAGGATGGAGCGGGGGGGCTGCTGACTACAATGAGCAGTTCTTC. Protein: CASSLGWSGGAADYNEQFF.

This chain connects TRBV10-3 to TRBJ2-1; 8 bases line up with TRBD2. The ends lost 10 bases at V and 9 bases at J; junction bases unmatched: 11. Germline-derived CDR1 and CDR2 are ENHRY and SYGVKD. The length of the CDR3 is 13 residues. The CDR3 here is CATTVVAGFEQFF. CDR3 in DNA: TGTGCCACCACGGTGGTAGCGGGGTTTGAGCAGTTCTTC.

The gene calls are TRBV2 and TRBJ1-1; D gene uncertain. The V end was cut by 5 bases, the J end by 3 bases, with 13 bases between. CDR1 is SNHLY, CDR2 FYNNEI, per germline. This CDR3 region has 14 residues. The CDR3 here is CASSPSLVYTEAFF. The CDR3 DNA reads as TGTGCCAGCAGTCCCTCCTTAGTGTACACTGAAGCTTTCTTT.

This clone was seen more than once but under ten times. The rearrangement uses TRBV4-2 and TRBJ2-7, with 7 bases aligning to TRBD2. The CDR3 consists of 16 residues. Trimming at V came to 4 bases and at J to 0 bases, leaving 9 bases not matched to a gene. Germline V lookup: CDR1 LGHNA, CDR2 YNFKEQ. The CDR3 is CASSRAGRSRSYEQYF. The CDR3 DNA reads as TGTGCCAGCAGCCGAGCGGGACGGTCCCGCTCCTACGAGCAGTACTTC.

This chain joins TRBV5-4 and TRBJ2-4, with TRBD1 as a possible D gene (5 bases). V was shortened by 1 base and J by 0 bases, with 14 bases between the two germline ends. The CDR3 is made up of 17 amino acids. From germline, CDR1 is SGHNT and CDR2 YYREEE (reference sequence). The chain's CDR3 is CASSLWGQGLAKNIQYF. Written as DNA, the CDR3 is TGTGCCAGCAGCTTGTGGGGTCAGGGATTAGCCAAAAACATTCAGTACTTC.

The chain combines TRBV9 with TRBJ2-7; D remains ambiguous. Between the trimmed V and J ends, which lost 3 bases and 1 base, there was a span of 11 bases. Germline V gives CDR1 SGDLS, CDR2 YYNGEE. The CDR3 is 14 residues long. CDR3 residues: CASSARVGSYEQYF. DNA for the CDR3: TGTGCCAGCAGCGCGAGAGTCGGGTCCTACGAGCAGTACTTC.

The V and J genes are TRBV2 and TRBJ2-1; D is ambiguous. Germline V gives CDR1 SNHLY, CDR2 FYNNEI. This CDR3 comprises 13 residues. V was clipped by 7 bases and J by 0 bases, with 7 bases between them. CDR3 protein: CASTQSSYNEQFF. CDR3 nucleotides: TGTGCCAGCACGCAGAGCTCCTACAATGAGCAGTTCTTC.

The genes are TRBV5-4 and TRBJ2-3; the match to TRBD1 covers 7 bases. The CDR3 has 15 residues. V lost 5 bases, J lost 4 bases, and 10 bases stayed unmatched. Germline V gene lookup returns CDR1 SGHNT and CDR2 YYREEE (reference sequence). CDR3 in amino acids: CASSPRDRLADTQYF. The CDR3 DNA follows: TGTGCCAGCAGTCCCCGGGACAGATTGGCAGATACGCAGTATTTT.